One and the same sample provided the 15 T cell receptor beta chains below, sequenced in a study of blood T cell repertoires in COVID-19. Repertoires were generated with immunoSEQ multiplex PCR, while TCRdb's copy carries only in-frame clones and drops some. The sample lists tens of thousands of clones; about 90% were seen once. Sequencing used peripheral blood. These receptors were taken from a man aged 45-65 years with active COVID-19.

This chain links TRBV12-3 or TRBV12-4 with TRBJ2-7; possible D gene TRBD1, 6 bases. The V and J ends lost 5 bases and 2 bases respectively, with 10 bases between them. This CDR3 is 13 amino acids long. CDR3 DNA sequence: TGTGCCAGCAGTGAGGACAGTACCTACGAGCAGTACTTC. Residues: CASSEDSTYEQYF.

The CDR3 reads CATSDLRAGAYNEQFF. For the CDR3, the DNA is TGTGCCACCAGTGATTTGAGAGCAGGGGCGTACAATGAGCAGTTCTTC. The V and J genes are TRBV24-1 and TRBJ2-1; a possible D gene is TRBD1 (6 bases). This CDR3 spans 16 amino acids. V lost 0 bases to trimming and J lost 4 bases, with 12 bases between them. Per the germline V gene, CDR1 is KGHDR and CDR2 is SFDVKD.

The rearrangement joins TRBV30 to TRBJ1-1, with D possibly being TRBD1 (5 bases). The CDR3 contains 13 residues. Trimming shortened V by 3 bases and J by 1 base, and 9 bases separated the two germline ends. Germline assignment: CDR1 GTSNPN and CDR2 SVGIG (reference sequence). Here the CDR3 DNA reads TGTGCCTGGAGCCGGGGGGAGAACACTGAAGCTTTCTTT. This translates into CAWSRGENTEAFF.

The chain is built from TRBV27 and TRBJ2-7; D gene unclear. The CDR3 extends over 13 amino acids. The V and J ends lost 6 bases and 6 bases respectively, with 15 bases between them. The V gene's germline CDR1 is MNHEY and CDR2 SMNVEV (reference sequence). The DNA of the CDR3 is TGTGCCAGCAGAGCACCAGGAAAAGGCGAGCAGTACTTC. Residues: CASRAPGKGEQYF.

This chain joins TRBV2 and TRBJ2-7; D gene uncertain. This CDR3 region has 12 residues. Per germline, CDR1 SNHLY and CDR2 FYNNEI. The germline V and J ends were trimmed by 6 bases and 4 bases, with 10 bases remaining between them. CDR3 nucleotide sequence: TGTGCCAGCAGCGAACAGAATTACGAGCAGTACTTC. Translation: CASSEQNYEQYF.

The rearrangement joins TRBV28 to TRBJ1-5, with TRBD1 identical over 7 bases. J was trimmed by 2 bases and V by 10 bases; bases with no gene match: 11. The germline V gene has CDR1 MDHEN and CDR2 SYDVKM. This CDR3 region has 15 residues. For the CDR3, the DNA is TGTGCCATCCTTACGCAGGGGGGCGGCAATCAGCCCCAGCATTTT. Translated, it gives CAILTQGGGNQPQHF.

V and J are TRBV3-1 (or the pseudogene TRBV3-2) and TRBJ2-4; TRBD1 might be the D (5 bases). The CDR3 is 16 amino acids. Germline-derived CDR1 and CDR2 are LGHDT and YNNKEL (reference sequence). V was trimmed by 4 bases and J by 3 bases, leaving 16 bases between them. The CDR3: CASSPKRGWGKNIQYF. CDR3 nucleotide sequence: TGTGCCAGCAGCCCCAAAAGGGGTTGGGGCAAAAACATTCAGTACTTC.

A single count supports this clone. The V gene is TRBV19, the J gene TRBJ2-2; D may be TRBD2 (5 bases). Trimming cost V 2 bases and J 5 bases, with 9 bases left between them. The CDR3 sequence is 14 residues long. Per the germline V gene, CDR1 is LNHDA and CDR2 is SQIVND (reference sequence). The CDR3 loop reads CASSILEGTGELFF. The CDR3 DNA reads TGTGCCAGTAGTATACTTGAGGGAACCGGGGAGCTGTTTTTT.

This clone was recorded a few times. The chain employs TRBV7-9 and TRBJ1-5; the D is unclear. The CDR3 sequence is 13 residues long. The V gene's germline CDR1 is SEHNR and CDR2 FQNEAQ (reference sequence). The germline V and J ends were trimmed by 3 bases and 5 bases, with 8 bases remaining between them. The CDR3 region has the DNA TGTGCCAGCAGCTTTTACCGAGATCAGCCCCAGCATTTT. Amino acid sequence: CASSFYRDQPQHF.

This sequence joins TRBV14 and TRBJ2-3; a possible D gene is TRBD2 (6 bases). Trimming removed 4 bases from V and 6 bases from J, with 20 bases in between. This CDR3 region has 16 residues. Germline values: CDR1 SGHDN, CDR2 FVKESK. CDR3 sequence (DNA): TGTGCCAGCAGCCCCCAACCGGGACTTAAGGGGGATACGCAGTATTTT. Translating it yields CASSPQPGLKGDTQYF.

The gene calls are TRBV5-1 and TRBJ2-1; 12 nucleotides agree with TRBD2. V lost 0 bases and J lost 4; bases outside the gene matches: 2. CDR3 length: 16 amino acids. Per germline, CDR1 SGHRS and CDR2 YFSETQ. The CDR3 nucleotides read TGCGCCAGCAGCTTGGCCGGGACTAGCGGGTACAATGAGCAGTTCTTC. Encoded protein: CASSLAGTSGYNEQFF.

The V and J genes are TRBV28 and TRBJ1-5, with 7 bases lining up with TRBD1. The CDR3 extends over 13 amino acids. Germline loops: CDR1 MDHEN, CDR2 SYDVKM. The CDR3 region has the DNA TGTGCGAATAACAGGGGTCTCGATCAGCCCCAGCATTTT. It yields the protein CANNRGLDQPQHF.

The chain couples TRBV19 to TRBJ2-7; 7 bases agree with TRBD1. V lost 5 bases, J lost 5 bases, and 9 bases stayed unmatched. Germline V lookup: CDR1 LNHDA, CDR2 SQIVND (reference sequence). CDR3 length: 14 residues. CDR3: CASSLLDRVHEQYF. The CDR3 nucleotides are TGTGCCAGTAGTTTATTAGACAGGGTCCACGAGCAGTACTTC.

This chain links TRBV9 with TRBJ1-1, with a tentative D call TRBD1 (5 bases). Trimming took off 2 bases at V and 1 base at J, with 9 bases between the two ends. CDR1 is SGDLS, CDR2 YYNGEE, per germline. The CDR3 has 14 residues. In DNA form, the CDR3 reads TGTGCCAGCAGCGTCCAGGGAAGGAACACTGAAGCTTTCTTT. Translating it yields CASSVQGRNTEAFF.

This clone is a singleton in its sample. This chain connects TRBV6-2 or TRBV6-3 to TRBJ2-1, with 11 bases matching TRBD2. Looked up from germline, CDR1 is MNHEY and CDR2 is SVGEGT. The CDR3 spans 16 residues. Losses at the gene ends were 3 bases for V and 6 bases for J; bases not matched to a gene: 7. This CDR3 reads CASSYSGGGFSNEQFF. As DNA, the CDR3 is TGTGCCAGCAGTTATAGCGGGGGGGGCTTTAGCAATGAGCAGTTCTTC.